The 30 T cell receptor beta chains below all came from one sample that was sequenced in a study of blood T cell repertoires in COVID-19. Clones were sequenced by immunoSEQ multiplex PCR, and TCRdb holds only the in-frame ones, with some missing. The repertoire consists of fewer than 15,000 clones, with around nine tenths occurring once and the leading ten covering approximately 2.5%. What was sequenced was peripheral blood. The receptors were sampled from a human donor in a cohort sampled during active COVID-19.

This chain uses TRBV27 with TRBJ2-5, with TRBD2 matching over 7 bases. V lost 6 bases to trimming and J lost 5 bases; unmatched junction nucleotides: 9. The germline gives CDR1 MNHEY, CDR2 SMNVEV (reference sequence). The CDR3 covers 14 residues. Here the CDR3 reads CASSPEVRGETQYF. The CDR3, as DNA: TGTGCCAGCAGCCCAGAGGTGCGGGGGGAGACCCAGTACTTC.

This chain's CDR3 is CASSPGAGGPNQPQHF. Written as DNA, the CDR3 is TGTGCCAGCAGCCCGGGGGCAGGGGGACCCAATCAGCCCCAGCATTTT. The V and J genes are TRBV9 and TRBJ1-5; 7 bases agree with TRBD1. In germline, CDR1 is SGDLS, CDR2 YYNGEE. V lost 4 bases and J lost 3; bases outside the gene matches: 10. CDR3 length equals 16 residues.

The rearrangement joins TRBV5-1 to TRBJ1-1; D gene uncertain. Trimming shortened V by 0 bases and J by 5 bases, and 8 bases separated the two germline ends. The CDR3 totals 13 residues. In germline, CDR1 is SGHRS, CDR2 YFSETQ. CDR3 sequence (DNA): TGCGCCAGCAGCTTGGGCGCAGGAACTGAAGCTTTCTTT. Amino acids: CASSLGAGTEAFF.

The chain uses TRBV27 and TRBJ2-6, with 10 bases lining up with TRBD2. Germline CDR1 MNHEY, CDR2 SMNVEV (reference sequence). CDR3 length equals 19 residues. With 2 bases clipped from V and 3 bases from J, the junction kept 10 bases outside the gene matches. In nucleotides, the CDR3 is TGTGCCAGCAGTTTAAGGAGCGGGGGGGCCCTGGGTGGGGCCAACGTCCTGACTTTC. As protein: CASSLRSGGALGGANVLTF.

The chain recombines TRBV5-4 with TRBJ1-1, with 7 bases fitting TRBD1. The CDR3 runs 16 residues. The trim removed 0 bases at V and 4 bases at J, leaving 9 bases unmatched. CDR1 and CDR2 from the germline V gene are SGHNT and YYREEE (reference sequence). CDR3 nucleotides: TGTGCCAGCAGCTTGGGAGGGGGCTCGGAAGGCACTGAAGCTTTCTTT. Protein product: CASSLGGGSEGTEAFF.

The chain recombines TRBV9 with TRBJ2-3; D remains ambiguous. The CDR3 is made up of 13 amino acids. Germline V CDR1 and CDR2: SGDLS, YYNGEE. Trimming cost V 3 bases and J 6 bases, with 11 bases left between them. The CDR3 region is CASSESPRDTQYF. CDR3 DNA: TGTGCCAGCAGCGAGTCCCCCCGGGATACGCAGTATTTT.

V usage is TRBV5-1 and J usage is TRBJ2-2, with 7 bases matching TRBD1. The CDR3 is 16 amino acids. The germline CDR1 and CDR2 sequences are SGHRS and YFSETQ. The V gene end was trimmed by 5 bases and the J gene end by 4 bases; junction bases not matched to a gene: 11. DNA for the CDR3: TGCGCCAGCAGTAGACAGGGAAACGAGGTCACCGGGGAGCTGTTTTTT. As protein: CASSRQGNEVTGELFF.

This chain uses TRBV3-1 (or the pseudogene TRBV3-2) with TRBJ1-1; D may be TRBD1 (6 bases). Trimming removed 0 bases from V and 5 bases from J, with 13 bases in between. In germline, CDR1 is LGHDT, CDR2 YNNKEL (reference sequence). The length of the CDR3 is 15 residues. The CDR3 DNA reads TGTGCCAGCAGCCAAGAAATCCGGCAGGGGACTGAAGCTTTCTTT. This codes for CASSQEIRQGTEAFF.

The DNA for the CDR3 is TGTGCCAGCAGTGAGCGGCAGGGGGCGGGAACTAATGAAAAACTGTTTTTT. Encoded protein: CASSERQGAGTNEKLFF. The J gene is TRBJ1-4, the V gene TRBV2, with 8 bases matching TRBD1. The length of the CDR3 is 17 residues. J was trimmed by 1 base and V by 3 bases; bases with no gene match: 7. CDR1 SNHLY and CDR2 FYNNEI come from the germline V gene.

This clone showed up just a few times. The chain combines TRBV3-1 (or the pseudogene TRBV3-2) with TRBJ1-1; possibly TRBD1 for D (5 bases). Deletions cut 0 bases from V and 3 bases from J, with 5 bases between. This CDR3 contains 13 residues. From germline, CDR1 is LGHDT and CDR2 YNNKEL (reference sequence). The CDR3 spells CASSQDRDTEAFF. The DNA of the CDR3 is TGTGCCAGCAGCCAAGACAGGGACACTGAAGCTTTCTTT.

V usage is TRBV7-8 and J usage is TRBJ2-7, with a possible D match to TRBD2 (6 bases). CDR3 size: 14 residues. V was clipped by 3 bases and J by 9 bases, with 18 bases between them. Germline V gene data show CDR1 as SGHVS and CDR2 as FQNEAQ. CDR3 sequence reads: CASSFSGGTLGQYF. For the CDR3, the DNA is TGTGCCAGCAGCTTTAGTGGGGGGACTCTGGGGCAGTACTTC.

The chain recombines TRBV6-2 or TRBV6-3 with TRBJ2-1; D perhaps matches TRBD2 (6 bases). Trimming stripped 3 bases from V and 4 bases from J, with 13 bases between. Germline CDR1 and CDR2: MNHEY and SVGEGT. This CDR3 has 15 residues. The CDR3 DNA sequence: TGTGCCAGCAGTTATCAGGGAGGAGGGTACAATGAGCAGTTCTTC. It codes for CASSYQGGGYNEQFF.

This clone was counted between two and nine times. The chain employs TRBV5-4 and TRBJ1-2; 7 bases map to TRBD1. With V trimmed by 3 bases and J by 7 bases, 9 bases remained unmatched. Germline V CDR1 and CDR2: SGHNT, YYREEE (reference sequence). The CDR3 has 14 amino acids. As DNA, the CDR3 is TGTGCCAGCAGCTCTCAGGGGGTTCTGCGTGGCTACACCTTC. Its translation is CASSSQGVLRGYTF.

CDR3 in DNA: TGCGCCACCCACCCGGGACTAGCGGGAGGCACCGGGGAGCTGTTTTTT. Amino acid sequence: CATHPGLAGGTGELFF. The chain employs TRBV5-1 and TRBJ2-2, with 15 bases that match TRBD2. Germline V gene lookup returns CDR1 SGHRS and CDR2 YFSETQ. The CDR3 loop spans 16 amino acids. Trimming at V came to 9 bases and at J to 4 bases, leaving 7 bases not matched to a gene.

This chain links TRBV5-1 with TRBJ1-1; 8 bases map to TRBD1. The CDR3 runs 14 residues. The ends lost 0 bases at V and 11 bases at J; junction bases unmatched: 9. In germline, CDR1 is SGHRS, CDR2 YFSETQ. Here the CDR3 reads CASSLGGQVRTAFF. For the CDR3, the DNA is TGCGCCAGCAGCTTGGGGGGACAGGTTCGTACGGCTTTCTTT.

The gene calls are TRBV6-4 and TRBJ2-1; a weak D match, TRBD2 (7 bases). The CDR3 has 14 residues. V lost 3 bases, J lost 9 bases, and 15 bases lay in between. Germline V CDR1 and CDR2: MRHNA, SNTAGT. Written as DNA, the CDR3 is TGTGCCAGCAGTGAAGGGGGGGCCAGTGGTGAGCAGTTCTTC. This sequence encodes CASSEGGASGEQFF.

The table lists this clone with a few counts. The J gene is TRBJ2-7, the V gene TRBV7-9, with TRBD1 as a possible D gene (5 bases). V was clipped by 2 bases and J by 6 bases, with 11 bases between them. This CDR3 comprises 13 residues. Per the germline V gene, CDR1 is SEHNR and CDR2 is FQNEAQ (reference sequence). The CDR3 loop is CASSLQGQGEQYF. CDR3 in DNA: TGTGCCAGCAGCTTACAGGGTCAGGGCGAGCAGTACTTC.

This clone was found a few times. J is TRBJ1-1 and V is TRBV6-4, with D perhaps TRBD1 (6 bases). V was trimmed by 4 bases and J by 2 bases, leaving 11 bases between them. Germline V gene data show CDR1 as MRHNA and CDR2 as SNTAGT. The CDR3 totals 14 residues. The CDR3 spells CASSATDSNTEAFF. Written as DNA, the CDR3 is TGTGCCAGCAGTGCCACGGACAGTAACACTGAAGCTTTCTTT.

V and J are TRBV19 and TRBJ1-4, with no clear D. Trimming removed 10 bases at V and 8 bases at J, with 11 bases between. Germline values: CDR1 LNHDA, CDR2 SQIVND (reference sequence). The CDR3 is 11 residues long. The CDR3 is CATHSEEKLFF. For the CDR3, the DNA is TGTGCCACCCACAGTGAGGAAAAACTGTTTTTT.

This clone was observed a few times. CDR3 sequence: CARGQDNNSPLHF. CDR3 in DNA: TGTGCCAGGGGACAGGACAATAATTCACCCCTCCACTTT. The chain combines TRBV2 with TRBJ1-6, with 8 bases lining up with TRBD1. There are 13 residues in the CDR3. From germline, CDR1 is SNHLY and CDR2 FYNNEI. V lost 9 bases to trimming and J lost 5 bases; unmatched junction nucleotides: 3.

This chain joins TRBV27 and TRBJ2-3; TRBD2 agrees at 12 bases. V lost 6 bases to trimming and J lost 7 bases; unmatched junction nucleotides: 5. The germline V gene has CDR1 MNHEY and CDR2 SMNVEV (reference sequence). The CDR3 is made up of 14 amino acids. CDR3 sequence reads: CASSGLAGKNTQYF. DNA of the CDR3: TGTGCCAGCAGCGGACTAGCGGGGAAAAATACGCAGTATTTT.

This clone came up a few times. The genes are TRBV6-1 and TRBJ2-6, with 8 bases lining up with TRBD1. The CDR3 length is 16 residues. CDR1 is MNHNS and CDR2 is SASEGT in the germline V gene. After removal of 4 bases from V and 0 bases from J, the junction contained 2 bases not matched to a gene. The CDR3 sequence: CASSGQGPSGANVLTF. The CDR3 DNA reads as TGTGCCAGCAGTGGACAGGGGCCCTCTGGGGCCAACGTCCTGACTTTC.

V usage is TRBV6-5 and J usage is TRBJ1-2; TRBD1 is a possible D gene (6 bases). V was shortened by 6 bases and J by 3 bases, with 14 bases between the two germline ends. This CDR3 is 14 amino acids long. Looked up from germline, CDR1 is MNHEY and CDR2 is SVGAGI. CDR3 region: CASSPGHRHYGYTF. The CDR3 nucleotides are TGTGCCAGCAGCCCGGGACACCGGCACTATGGCTACACCTTC.

The chain uses TRBV6-2 or TRBV6-3 and TRBJ2-7; the match to TRBD1 covers 9 bases. Germline values: CDR1 MNHEY, CDR2 SVGEGT. This CDR3 comprises 16 residues. V gave up 1 base and J gave up 2 bases; unmatched junction bases: 6. The DNA for the CDR3 is TGTGCCAGCAGTTACTACGGGACAGGGCTTACCTACGAGCAGTACTTC. The encoded protein is CASSYYGTGLTYEQYF.

The table lists this clone with a count of one. This sequence joins TRBV3-1 (or the pseudogene TRBV3-2) and TRBJ1-2; D not resolved. V dropped 0 bases and J dropped 4 bases, with 9 bases sitting between them. The CDR3 consists of 14 residues. Germline assignment: CDR1 LGHDT and CDR2 YNNKEL (reference sequence). The chain's CDR3 is CASSQDSWSYGYTF. CDR3 nucleotide sequence: TGTGCCAGCAGCCAAGATTCGTGGAGCTATGGCTACACCTTC.

This clone showed up just a few times. The chain links TRBV10-3 to TRBJ1-2; TRBD1 matches 10 bases. The CDR3 length is 13 residues. Germline CDR1 ENHRY, CDR2 SYGVKD. The V segment lost 9 bases and the J segment 6 bases; nucleotides outside the gene matches: 7. CDR3 DNA: TGTGCCATACTTGGGACAGGGGAAGATGGCTACACCTTC. Amino acids: CAILGTGEDGYTF.

The chain links TRBV28 to TRBJ2-7, with a possible D match to TRBD2 (6 bases). V was trimmed by 3 bases and J by 0 bases, leaving 12 bases between them. The length of the CDR3 is 15 residues. Germline V lookup: CDR1 MDHEN, CDR2 SYDVKM. This CDR3 is CASSFLAGSSYEQYF. The CDR3, as DNA: TGTGCCAGCAGTTTCCTCGCGGGAAGCTCCTACGAGCAGTACTTC.

The count of this clone is one. The chain is built from TRBV6-1 and TRBJ2-3; no definite D call. Trimming removed 1 base from V and 3 bases from J, with 17 bases in between. The CDR3 consists of 17 residues. Germline assignment: CDR1 MNHNS and CDR2 SASEGT. CDR3 nucleotides: TGTGCCAGCAGTGAAGACGCCGACTCTGGATGGACAGATACGCAGTATTTT. It encodes CASSEDADSGWTDTQYF.

This clone showed up just a few times. The chain has TRBV10-3 and TRBJ1-1; 8 nucleotides align to TRBD1. CDR1 is ENHRY and CDR2 is SYGVKD in the germline V gene. The J segment lost 4 bases and the V segment lost 3 bases, leaving 7 bases of the junction unmatched. The CDR3 contains 15 residues. The CDR3 reads CAISDGGRGLTEAFF. Here the CDR3 DNA reads TGTGCCATCAGTGACGGGGGCAGGGGGCTCACTGAAGCTTTCTTT.

This chain uses TRBV7-2 with TRBJ2-3; tentative D call: TRBD2 (7 bases). This CDR3 contains 16 residues. V was pared by 1 base and J by 4 bases, with 15 bases between. Germline CDR1 and CDR2: SGHTA and FQGNSA. This CDR3 reads CASSLGGGGGADTQYF. For the CDR3, the DNA is TGTGCCAGCAGCTTAGGCGGGGGCGGGGGAGCAGATACGCAGTATTTT.